This TCR beta chain was captured by sequencing in a study of identical twins. TCRdb independently ran MiXCR on the 5' RACE reads; one entry per CDR3 protein. The sample lists roughly 500,000 distinct CDR3 sequences; approximately 22% were seen once. Germline CDR1 SGHNT, CDR2 YYREEE (reference sequence). The CDR3 has 16 residues. On this clonotype: The junction shows a germline mismatch at one end, possibly a read error.

These data were also reused for a study on T cells expressing NK-cell markers. Per that paper: Sorted T-cell subsets CD3+CD56+NKG2C+, CD3+CD56+NKG2C- and CD3+CD56-NKG2C+ were TCR beta-sequenced.

The source material was CD4+ T cells sorted from blood. This receptor was taken from a woman under 30 in good health. V gene TRBV5-4 combines with J gene TRBJ2-3, with D maybe TRBD2 (5 bases). The CDR3 DNA sequence: TGTGCCAGCAGCCCGGCTAGTAGATCTAGCACAGATTCGCAGTATTTT. Encoded protein: CASSPASRSSTDSQYF.